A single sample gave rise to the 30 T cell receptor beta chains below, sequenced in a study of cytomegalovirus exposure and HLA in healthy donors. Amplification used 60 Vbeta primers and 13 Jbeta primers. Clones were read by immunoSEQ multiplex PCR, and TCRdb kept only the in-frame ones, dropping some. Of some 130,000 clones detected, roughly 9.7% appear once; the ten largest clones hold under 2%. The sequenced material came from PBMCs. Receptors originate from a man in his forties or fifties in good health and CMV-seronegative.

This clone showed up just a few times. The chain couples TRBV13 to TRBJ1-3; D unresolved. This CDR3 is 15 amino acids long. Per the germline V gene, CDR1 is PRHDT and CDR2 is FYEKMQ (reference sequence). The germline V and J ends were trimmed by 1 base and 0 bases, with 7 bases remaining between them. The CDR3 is CASSLDRHSGNTIYF. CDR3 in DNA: TGTGCCAGCAGCTTAGACAGACACTCTGGAAACACCATATATTTT.

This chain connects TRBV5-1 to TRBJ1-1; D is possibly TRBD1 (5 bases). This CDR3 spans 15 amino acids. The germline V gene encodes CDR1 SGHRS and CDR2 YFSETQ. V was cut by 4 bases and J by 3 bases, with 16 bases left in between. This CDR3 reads CASSGWGGMDTEAFF. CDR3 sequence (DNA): TGCGCCAGCAGCGGCTGGGGGGGGATGGACACTGAAGCTTTCTTT.

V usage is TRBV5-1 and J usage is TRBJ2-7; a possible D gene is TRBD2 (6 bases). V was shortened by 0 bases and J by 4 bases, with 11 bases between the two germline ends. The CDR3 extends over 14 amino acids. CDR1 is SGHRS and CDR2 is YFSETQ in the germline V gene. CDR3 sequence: CASSLASSGYEQYF. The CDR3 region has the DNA TGCGCCAGCAGCTTGGCGTCCAGCGGGTACGAGCAGTACTTC. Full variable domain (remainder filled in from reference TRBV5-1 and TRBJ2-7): KAGVTQTPRYLIKTRGQQVTLSCSPISGHRSVSWYQQTPGQGLQFLFEYFSETQRNKGNFPGRFSGRQFSNSRSEMNVSTLELGDSALYLCASSLASSGYEQYFGPGTRLTVT.

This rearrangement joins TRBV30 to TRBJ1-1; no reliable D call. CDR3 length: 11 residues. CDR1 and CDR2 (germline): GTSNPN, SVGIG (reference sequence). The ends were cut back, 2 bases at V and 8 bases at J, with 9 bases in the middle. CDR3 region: CAWSPTLEAFF. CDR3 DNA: TGTGCCTGGAGTCCGACTTTGGAAGCTTTCTTT. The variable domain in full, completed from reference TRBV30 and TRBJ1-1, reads SQTIHQWPATLVQPVGSPLSLECTVEGTSNPNLYWYRQAAGRGLQLLFYSVGIGQISSEVPQNLSASRPQDRQFILSSKKLLLSDSGFYLCAWSPTLEAFFGQGTRLTVV.

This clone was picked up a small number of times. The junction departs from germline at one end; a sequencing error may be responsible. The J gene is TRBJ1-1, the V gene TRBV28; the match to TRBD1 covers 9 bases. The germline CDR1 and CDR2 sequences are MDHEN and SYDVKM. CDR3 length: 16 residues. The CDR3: CASSLGDRAMNIEAFF. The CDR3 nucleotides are TGTGCCAGCAGTCTGGGGGACAGGGCCATGAACATTGAAGCTTTCTTT.

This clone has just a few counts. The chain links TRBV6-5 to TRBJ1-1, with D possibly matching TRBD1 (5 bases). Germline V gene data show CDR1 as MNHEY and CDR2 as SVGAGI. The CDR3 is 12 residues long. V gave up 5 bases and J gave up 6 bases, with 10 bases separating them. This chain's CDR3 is CASSRQFSEAFF. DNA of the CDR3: TGTGCCAGCAGTCGACAGTTTTCTGAAGCTTTCTTT.

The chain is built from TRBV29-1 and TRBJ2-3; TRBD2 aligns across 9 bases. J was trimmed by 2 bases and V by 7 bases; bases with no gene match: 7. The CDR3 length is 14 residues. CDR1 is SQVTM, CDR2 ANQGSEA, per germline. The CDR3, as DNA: TGCAGCGGCTCGAGCGGGAGGTCCACAGATACGCAGTATTTT. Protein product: CSGSSGRSTDTQYF.

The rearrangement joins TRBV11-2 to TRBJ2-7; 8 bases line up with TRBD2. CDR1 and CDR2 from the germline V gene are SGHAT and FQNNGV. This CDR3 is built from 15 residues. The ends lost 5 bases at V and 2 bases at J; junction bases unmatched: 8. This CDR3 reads CASSPLGRGTYEQYF. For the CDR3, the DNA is TGTGCCAGCAGCCCCCTCGGGAGGGGTACCTACGAGCAGTACTTC.

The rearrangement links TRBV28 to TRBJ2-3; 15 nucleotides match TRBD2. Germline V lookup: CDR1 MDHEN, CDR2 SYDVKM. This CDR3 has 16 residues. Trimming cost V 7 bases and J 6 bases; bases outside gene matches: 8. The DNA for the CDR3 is TGTGCCAGCACCGCGGGACTAGCGGGAGGTTATGATACGCAGTATTTT. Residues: CASTAGLAGGYDTQYF.

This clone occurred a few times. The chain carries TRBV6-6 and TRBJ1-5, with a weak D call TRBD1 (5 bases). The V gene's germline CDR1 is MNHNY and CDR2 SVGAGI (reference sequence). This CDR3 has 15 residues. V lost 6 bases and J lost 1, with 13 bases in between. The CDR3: CASSRDGGSNQPQHF. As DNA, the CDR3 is TGTGCCAGCAGCAGGGACGGGGGGAGCAATCAGCCCCAGCATTTT.

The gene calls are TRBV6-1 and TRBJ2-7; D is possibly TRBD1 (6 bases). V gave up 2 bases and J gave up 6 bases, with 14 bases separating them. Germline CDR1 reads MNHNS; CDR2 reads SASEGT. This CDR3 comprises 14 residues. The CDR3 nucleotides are TGTGCCAGCAGTGAATCGGGCCAGGGGTTCGAGCAGTACTTC. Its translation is CASSESGQGFEQYF.

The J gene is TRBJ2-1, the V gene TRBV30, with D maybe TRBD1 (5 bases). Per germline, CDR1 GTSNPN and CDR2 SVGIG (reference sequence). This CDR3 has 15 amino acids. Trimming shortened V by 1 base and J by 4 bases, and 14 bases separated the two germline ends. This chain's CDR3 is CAWSGQAGNYNEQFF. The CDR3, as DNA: TGTGCCTGGAGTGGCCAGGCAGGGAATTACAATGAGCAGTTCTTC.

The CDR3 spells CASRQGGNQPQHF. The CDR3, as DNA: TGTGCCAGCAGACAGGGGGGCAATCAGCCCCAGCATTTT. V usage is TRBV6-6 and J usage is TRBJ1-5; TRBD1 aligns across 8 bases. Germline-derived CDR1 and CDR2 are MNHNY and SVGAGI (reference sequence). V lost 6 bases, J lost 2 bases, and 0 bases stayed unmatched. This CDR3 has 13 amino acids.

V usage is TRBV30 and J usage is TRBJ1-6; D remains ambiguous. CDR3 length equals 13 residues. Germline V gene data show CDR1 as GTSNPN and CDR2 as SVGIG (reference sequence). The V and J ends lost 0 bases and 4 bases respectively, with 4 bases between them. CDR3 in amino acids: CAWSVPYNSPLHF. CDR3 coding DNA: TGTGCCTGGAGTGTCCCTTATAATTCACCCCTCCACTTT. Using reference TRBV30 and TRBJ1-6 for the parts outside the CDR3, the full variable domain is SQTIHQWPATLVQPVGSPLSLECTVEGTSNPNLYWYRQAAGRGLQLLFYSVGIGQISSEVPQNLSASRPQDRQFILSSKKLLLSDSGFYLCAWSVPYNSPLHFGNGTRLTVT.

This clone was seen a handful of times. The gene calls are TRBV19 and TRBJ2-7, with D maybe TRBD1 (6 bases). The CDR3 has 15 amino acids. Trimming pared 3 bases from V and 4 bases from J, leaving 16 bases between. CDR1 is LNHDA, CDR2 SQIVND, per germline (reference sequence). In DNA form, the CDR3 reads TGTGCCAGTAGTATCCTCGGGACAACTTCTTACGAGCAGTACTTC. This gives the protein CASSILGTTSYEQYF.

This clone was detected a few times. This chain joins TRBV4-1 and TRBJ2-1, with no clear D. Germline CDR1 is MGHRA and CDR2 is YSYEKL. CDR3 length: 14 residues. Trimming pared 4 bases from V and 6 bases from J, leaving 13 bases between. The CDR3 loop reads CASSPMRTLNEQFF. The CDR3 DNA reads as TGCGCCAGCAGCCCGATGCGTACCCTCAATGAGCAGTTCTTC.

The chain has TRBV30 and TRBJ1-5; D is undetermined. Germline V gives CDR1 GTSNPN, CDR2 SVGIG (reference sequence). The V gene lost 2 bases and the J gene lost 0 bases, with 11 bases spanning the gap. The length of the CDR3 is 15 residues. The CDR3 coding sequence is TGTGCCTGGAGTCAAGGCGGTTATAGCAATCAGCCCCAGCATTTT. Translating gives CAWSQGGYSNQPQHF.

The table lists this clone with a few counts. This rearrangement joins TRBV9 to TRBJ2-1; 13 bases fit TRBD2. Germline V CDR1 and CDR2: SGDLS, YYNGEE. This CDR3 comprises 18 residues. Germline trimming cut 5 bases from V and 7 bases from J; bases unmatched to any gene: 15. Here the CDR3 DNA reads TGTGCCAGCAGAACGACTAGCGGGGGGCCCCCAGGGGGAAATGAGCAGTTCTTC. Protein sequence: CASRTTSGGPPGGNEQFF.

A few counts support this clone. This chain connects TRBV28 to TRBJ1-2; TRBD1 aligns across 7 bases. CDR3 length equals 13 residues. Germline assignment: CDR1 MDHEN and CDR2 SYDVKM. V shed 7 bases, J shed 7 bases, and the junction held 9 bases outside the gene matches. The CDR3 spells CASTPGGISGYTF. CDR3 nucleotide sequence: TGTGCCAGCACCCCAGGGGGGATCAGTGGCTACACCTTC.

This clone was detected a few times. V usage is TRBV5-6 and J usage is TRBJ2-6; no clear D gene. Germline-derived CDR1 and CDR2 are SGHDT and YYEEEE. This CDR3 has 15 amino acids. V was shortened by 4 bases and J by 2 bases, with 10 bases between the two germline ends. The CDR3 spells CASSIVFAGANVLTF. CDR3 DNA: TGTGCCAGCAGCATCGTATTCGCTGGGGCCAACGTCCTGACTTTC. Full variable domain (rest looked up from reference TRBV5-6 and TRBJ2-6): DAGVTQSPTHLIKTRGQQVTLRCSPKSGHDTVSWYQQALGQGPQFIFQYYEEEERQRGNFPDRFSGHQFPNYSSELNVNALLLGDSALYLCASSIVFAGANVLTFGAGSRLTVL.

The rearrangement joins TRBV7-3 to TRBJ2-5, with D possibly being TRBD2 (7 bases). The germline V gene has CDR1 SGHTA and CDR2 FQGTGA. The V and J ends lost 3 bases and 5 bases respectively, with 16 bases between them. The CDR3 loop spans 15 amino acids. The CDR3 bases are TGTGCCAGCAGCTTGAGAGGGGGGGGCGGTGAGACCCAGTACTTC. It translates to CASSLRGGGGETQYF.

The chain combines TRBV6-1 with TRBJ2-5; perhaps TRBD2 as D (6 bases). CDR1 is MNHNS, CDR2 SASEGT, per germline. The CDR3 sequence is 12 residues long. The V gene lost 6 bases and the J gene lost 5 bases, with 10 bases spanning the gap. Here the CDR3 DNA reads TGTGCCAGCAGCCGGGACTGGGAGACCCAGTACTTC. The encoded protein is CASSRDWETQYF.

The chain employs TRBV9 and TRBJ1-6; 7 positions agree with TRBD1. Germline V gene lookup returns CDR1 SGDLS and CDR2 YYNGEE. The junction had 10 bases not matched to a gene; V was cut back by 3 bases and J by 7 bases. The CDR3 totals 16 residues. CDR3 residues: CASSAPRGTANSPLHF. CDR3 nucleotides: TGTGCCAGCAGCGCCCCCCGGGGGACAGCAAATTCACCCCTCCACTTT.

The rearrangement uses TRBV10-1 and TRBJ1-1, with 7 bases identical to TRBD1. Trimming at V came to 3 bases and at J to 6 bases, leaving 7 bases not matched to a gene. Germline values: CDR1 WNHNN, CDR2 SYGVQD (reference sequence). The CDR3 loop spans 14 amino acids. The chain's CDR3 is CASSESGGLAEAFF. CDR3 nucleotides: TGCGCCAGCAGTGAATCAGGGGGGTTGGCTGAAGCTTTCTTT.

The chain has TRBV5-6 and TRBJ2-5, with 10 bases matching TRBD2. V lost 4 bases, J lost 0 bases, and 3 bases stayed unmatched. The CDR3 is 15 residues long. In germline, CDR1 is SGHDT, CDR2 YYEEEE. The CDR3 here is CASSPGLANQETQYF. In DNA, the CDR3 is TGTGCCAGCAGCCCGGGACTAGCGAACCAAGAGACCCAGTACTTC.

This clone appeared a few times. CDR3 amino acids: CASSVYQEREVTDTQYF. The CDR3 DNA reads as TGTGCCAGCAGTGTGTACCAAGAGCGGGAGGTCACAGATACGCAGTATTTT. The V call is TRBV2, the J call TRBJ2-3; 9 bases line up with TRBD2. CDR1 and CDR2 from the germline V gene are SNHLY and FYNNEI. Germline trimming cut 4 bases from V and 2 bases from J; bases unmatched to any gene: 10. This CDR3 spans 17 amino acids.

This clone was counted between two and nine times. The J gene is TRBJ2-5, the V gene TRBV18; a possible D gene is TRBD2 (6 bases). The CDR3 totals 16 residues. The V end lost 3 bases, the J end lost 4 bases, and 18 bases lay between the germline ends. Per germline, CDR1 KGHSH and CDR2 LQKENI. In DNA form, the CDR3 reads TGTGCCAGCTCACCCATACTCATGGAGGGAGGAGAGACCCAGTACTTC. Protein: CASSPILMEGGETQYF.

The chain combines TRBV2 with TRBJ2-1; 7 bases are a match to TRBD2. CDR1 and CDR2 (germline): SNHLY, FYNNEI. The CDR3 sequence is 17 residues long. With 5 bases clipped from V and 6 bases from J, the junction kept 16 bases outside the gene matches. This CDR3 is CASSPPGGITGSNEQFF. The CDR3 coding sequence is TGTGCCAGCAGTCCGCCGGGGGGTATCACGGGCAGCAATGAGCAGTTCTTC.

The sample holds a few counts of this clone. CDR3 sequence: CASSSRDRAYEQYF. CDR3 nucleotides: TGTGCCAGTAGTAGCCGGGACAGAGCCTACGAGCAGTACTTC. The chain carries TRBV19 and TRBJ2-7, with 7 positions matching TRBD1. CDR1 and CDR2 (germline): LNHDA, SQIVND (reference sequence). The junction had 5 bases not matched to a gene; V was cut back by 4 bases and J by 2 bases. The CDR3 has 14 residues.

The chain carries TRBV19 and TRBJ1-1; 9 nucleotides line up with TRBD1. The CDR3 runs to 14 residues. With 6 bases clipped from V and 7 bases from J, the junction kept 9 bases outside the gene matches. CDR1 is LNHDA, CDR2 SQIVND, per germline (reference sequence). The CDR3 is CASRGDRESYEAFF. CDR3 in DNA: TGTGCCAGTAGAGGGGACAGGGAAAGTTATGAAGCTTTCTTT.